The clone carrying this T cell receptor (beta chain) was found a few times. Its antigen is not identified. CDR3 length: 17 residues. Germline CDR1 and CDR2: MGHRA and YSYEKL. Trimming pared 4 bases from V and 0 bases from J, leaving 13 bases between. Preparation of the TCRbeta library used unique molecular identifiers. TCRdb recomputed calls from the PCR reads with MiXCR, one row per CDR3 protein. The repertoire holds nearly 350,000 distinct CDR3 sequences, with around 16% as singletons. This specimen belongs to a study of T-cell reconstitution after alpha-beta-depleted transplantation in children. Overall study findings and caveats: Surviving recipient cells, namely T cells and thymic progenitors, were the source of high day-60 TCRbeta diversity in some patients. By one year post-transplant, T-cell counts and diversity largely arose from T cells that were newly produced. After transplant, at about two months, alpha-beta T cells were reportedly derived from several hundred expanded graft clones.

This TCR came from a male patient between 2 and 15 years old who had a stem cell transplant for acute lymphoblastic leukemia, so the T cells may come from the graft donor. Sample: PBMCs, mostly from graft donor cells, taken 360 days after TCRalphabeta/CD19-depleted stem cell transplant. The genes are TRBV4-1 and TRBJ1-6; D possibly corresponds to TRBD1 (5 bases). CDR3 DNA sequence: TGCGCCAGCAGCCGAGGGACGGATAGCTCCTATAATTCACCCCTCCACTTT. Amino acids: CASSRGTDSSYNSPLHF.